These T cell receptor beta chains were read from a single sample in a study of control samples from healthy donors and cancer patients. The protocol was immunoSEQ multiplex PCR, while the TCRdb copy is restricted to in-frame clones and leaves out a portion. The sample shows over 70,000 clones, roughly 89% of them seen only once. Material for sequencing was blood. The receptors come from a woman aged 55-75 years in good health. The CDR3 runs from the conserved cysteine through the conserved F or W. Each record gives: CDR3 protein, CDR3 DNA, J gene, D gene, clone size, V gene. The D gene is left open where the match is weak. Clone sizes are given selectively: once, few, many, or a class where the clone is expanded.

CASSLRGSEQYF TGTGCCAGCAGTTTACGGGGGAGCGAGCAGTACTTC TRBJ2-7 NA NA TRBV12-3/TRBV12-4
CASRHRIGIGYSNQPQHF TGTGCCAGTAGACACAGGATCGGCATCGGGTATAGCAATCAGCCCCAGCATTTT TRBJ1-5 NA NA TRBV19
CASSQGDVGRRGDTF TGCGCCAGCAGCCAAGGTGACGTGGGGCGTCGGGGCGACACCTTC TRBJ1-2 NA NA TRBV4-1
CASSHSPGTVSNEQFF TGTGCCAGCAGCCATTCCCCCGGGACAGTAAGCAATGAGCAGTTCTTC TRBJ2-1 TRBD1 NA TRBV3-1/TRBV3-2
CASSFGSPTSTVETQYF TGCGCCAGCAGCTTTGGTTCCCCTACTAGCACCGTAGAGACCCAGTACTTC TRBJ2-5 NA once TRBV5-1
CASSPGDGRDTYEQFF TGTGCCAGCAGCCCGGGGGACGGGAGGGACACGTATGAGCAGTTCTTC TRBJ2-1 TRBD2 few TRBV11-3
CASSQEGGLAGGAGTQYF TGCGCCAGCAGCCAAGAAGGTGGGCTAGCGGGAGGTGCAGGTACGCAGTATTTT TRBJ2-3 TRBD2 NA TRBV4-3
CASSLTRGSYEQYF TGTGCCAGCAGCCTGACTAGAGGGTCCTACGAGCAGTACTTC TRBJ2-7 NA NA TRBV13
CATSDTGTTRSEAFF TGTGCCACCAGTGATACCGGGACCACACGCTCTGAAGCTTTCTTT TRBJ1-1 NA NA TRBV24-1
CASTLRTREYGYTF TGTGCCAGCACCCTAAGGACAAGGGAGTATGGCTACACCTTC TRBJ1-2 NA NA TRBV7-9
CASSFEGGATEAFF TGTGCCAGCAGCTTTGAAGGGGGCGCGACTGAAGCTTTCTTT TRBJ1-1 TRBD1 NA TRBV7-9
CASGDIGGSFYGYTF TGTGCCAGTGGGGACATCGGCGGAAGTTTTTATGGCTACACCTTC TRBJ1-2 NA NA TRBV19
CASSEIFTDTQYF TGTGCCAGCAGTGAGATCTTCACAGATACGCAGTATTTT TRBJ2-3 NA NA TRBV6-1
CASSTGTVNSPLHF TGCGCCAGCAGCACCGGGACAGTAAATTCACCCCTCCACTTT TRBJ1-6 TRBD1 NA TRBV5-1
CASSQDRTSGGRPRTDTQYF TGTGCCAGCAGCCAAGATAGGACTAGCGGGGGGCGCCCCCGCACAGATACGCAGTATTTT TRBJ2-3 TRBD2 NA TRBV3-1/TRBV3-2
CASSGLAGSSTDTQYF TGCGCCAGCAGCGGTCTAGCGGGGTCAAGCACAGATACGCAGTATTTT TRBJ2-3 TRBD2 NA TRBV5-1
CASSRDRGWYEQYF TGTGCCAGCAGCAGGGACAGGGGGTGGTACGAGCAGTACTTC TRBJ2-7 TRBD1 NA TRBV5-8
CASSLTLAGVREQFF TGTGCCAGCAGCTTAACACTAGCGGGCGTCAGGGAGCAGTTCTTC TRBJ2-1 TRBD2 NA TRBV7-3
CASSPGANYGYTF TGTGCCAGCTCACCGGGTGCTAACTATGGCTACACCTTC TRBJ1-2 NA NA TRBV18
CASSEVRDFAGNTIYF TGTGCCAGCAGTGAGGTCAGGGATTTTGCTGGAAACACCATATATTTT TRBJ1-3 NA NA TRBV2
CASRYSSGANVLTF TGTGCCAGCCGATATTCATCGGGGGCCAACGTCCTGACTTTC TRBJ2-6 NA NA TRBV2
CASSPPGQASGYTF TGTGCCAGCTCACCACCGGGACAGGCTAGCGGCTACACCTTC TRBJ1-2 TRBD1 NA TRBV18
CASSPGWDQPQHF TGTGCCAGCTCACCAGGGTGGGATCAGCCCCAGCATTTT TRBJ1-5 NA NA TRBV18
CASSLIKPSGLREQYF TGTGCCAGCAGCTTAATAAAGCCTAGCGGATTACGGGAGCAGTACTTC TRBJ2-7 TRBD2 NA TRBV7-9
CASSQGKQANGYTF TGTGCCAGCAGCCAAGGGAAACAAGCCAATGGCTACACCTTC TRBJ1-2 NA once TRBV14
CASSSTNRGNEQFF TGTGCCAGCAGCTCGACAAACAGGGGGAATGAGCAGTTCTTC TRBJ2-1 TRBD1 NA TRBV11-3
CASSQPPDPVEGTDTQYF TGTGCCAGCAGCCAACCACCGGACCCGGTTGAGGGCACAGATACGCAGTATTTT TRBJ2-3 NA NA TRBV3-1/TRBV3-2
CASSLSGLAGVAVSYEQYF TGTGCCAGCAGTTTATCGGGACTAGCGGGAGTCGCGGTATCCTACGAGCAGTACTTC TRBJ2-7 TRBD2 few TRBV27
CASSYSGGGGGNIQYF TGTGCCAGCAGTTACTCGGGAGGTGGTGGAGGAAACATTCAGTACTTC TRBJ2-4 NA NA TRBV6-5
CAISEPGQGMDGYTF TGTGCCATCAGTGAGCCGGGACAGGGAATGGATGGCTACACCTTC TRBJ1-2 TRBD1 NA TRBV10-3
CAISESTGSNQPQHF TGTGCCATCAGTGAGTCGACAGGGAGCAATCAGCCCCAGCATTTT TRBJ1-5 TRBD1 NA TRBV10-3
CASSGGLEGIGANVLTF TGTGCCAGTAGTGGGGGGTTGGAGGGGATTGGGGCCAACGTCCTGACTTTC TRBJ2-6 NA once TRBV19
CASSIARSGRGYTF TGCGCCAGCAGCATTGCCAGGAGCGGGAGAGGCTACACCTTC TRBJ1-2 NA NA TRBV7-8
CASSNTGNYGYTF TGTGCCAGCAGTAACACAGGAAACTATGGCTACACCTTC TRBJ1-2 NA NA TRBV6-2/TRBV6-3
CAWSVRAGPYGYTF TGTGCCTGGAGTGTACGGGCGGGACCCTATGGCTACACCTTC TRBJ1-2 NA NA TRBV30
CASSQVGRAGGYTF TGTGCCAGCAGCCAGGTGGGCAGGGCAGGTGGCTACACCTTC TRBJ1-2 NA NA TRBV5-5
CASSFRAPYTDTQYF TGTGCCAGCAGTTTTCGGGCCCCCTACACAGATACGCAGTATTTT TRBJ2-3 NA once TRBV27
CASSVGFGGAPGTQYF TGTGCCAGCAGCGTAGGATTCGGGGGGGCTCCGGGGACCCAGTACTTC TRBJ2-5 TRBD2 NA TRBV9
CASSLWQGQPQHF TGTGCCAGCAGTTTATGGCAGGGTCAGCCCCAGCATTTT TRBJ1-5 NA NA TRBV28
CASSQQLAGYYNEQFF TGCGCCAGCTCACAACAACTAGCGGGGTACTACAATGAGCAGTTCTTC TRBJ2-1 TRBD2 NA TRBV18
CASSLERGQNSPLHF TGCGCCAGCAGCTTGGAGAGGGGGCAGAATTCACCCCTCCACTTT TRBJ1-6 TRBD1 NA TRBV5-1
CATSTIVRTYEQYF TGTGCCACCAGCACCATCGTTAGAACCTACGAGCAGTACTTC TRBJ2-7 NA NA TRBV15
CASSLGDGMNTEAFF TGTGCCAGCAGCTTGGGGGACGGTATGAACACTGAAGCTTTCTTT TRBJ1-1 NA NA TRBV7-2
CTSSAPGTEAIQNIQYF TGCACCAGCAGCGCGCCAGGGACAGAGGCCATCCAAAACATTCAGTACTTC TRBJ2-4 NA once TRBV1
CASSSDRRVSYEQYF TGTGCCAGCAGTTCGGACAGAAGAGTCTCCTACGAGCAGTACTTC TRBJ2-7 NA NA TRBV7-9
CASSPSMGGGGYTF TGTGCCAGCAGCCCCTCTATGGGGGGCGGGGGCTACACCTTC TRBJ1-2 NA few TRBV7-2
CASSLKGLQFRDEAFF TGTGCCAGCAGCTTGAAAGGATTACAGTTCCGAGATGAAGCTTTCTTT TRBJ1-1 NA NA TRBV5-6
CASSYRYTEAFF TGTGCCAGCAGCTACAGGTACACTGAAGCTTTCTTT TRBJ1-1 NA NA TRBV28
CASSQAGGGVTGELFF TGTGCCAGCAGCCAAGCTGGCGGGGGGGTAACCGGGGAGCTGTTTTTT TRBJ2-2 TRBD2 NA TRBV4-2
CATSDSSPGTGFYGYTF TGTGCCACCAGTGATTCCAGTCCCGGGACAGGGTTCTATGGCTACACCTTC TRBJ1-2 TRBD1 once TRBV24-1
CASTVGGVTEAFF TGTGCCAGCACGGTCGGCGGAGTCACTGAAGCTTTCTTT TRBJ1-1 NA NA TRBV6-6
CAGLLNTEAFF TGTGCAGGGCTGCTGAACACTGAAGCTTTCTTT TRBJ1-1 NA NA TRBV30